The clone carrying this T cell receptor beta chain was detected once. As yet, its antigen is unknown. This specimen belongs to a study of shared clonotypes between healthy human individuals. General study findings and limits: Generation probabilities were higher for clonotypes shared across all four sorted-subset donors than for unshared ones.

The protocol was immunoSEQ multiplex PCR, while the TCRdb copy is restricted to in-frame clones and leaves out a portion. The sample consists of some 630,000 clones, about two thirds of them appearing once. The V segment lost 1 base and the J segment 2 bases; nucleotides outside the gene matches: 11. Germline CDR1 reads SGHAT; CDR2 reads FQNNGV. The CDR3 is made up of 18 amino acids. Sequenced sample: memory CD4+ T cells sorted from blood. The sample's subset: CD45RA-negative fraction. V and J are TRBV11-2 and TRBJ2-5, with 9 bases lining up with TRBD2. The source of this sequence is a woman aged 25-40 years in good health. The CDR3 is CASSLVGYGLAYQETQYF. Here the CDR3 DNA reads TGTGCCAGCAGCTTAGTAGGGTACGGACTAGCGTATCAAGAGACCCAGTACTTC.